The 6 T cell receptor beta chains presented below share a single source sample, sequenced in a study of radiotherapy plus CTLA-4 blockade in lung cancer. Profiled with immunoSEQ multiplex PCR; TCRdb holds only in-frame clones, not every one. In the table there are approximately 25,000 clones, around 66% of which are singletons. The sequencing used peripheral blood, collected from a patient treated with radiotherapy plus ipilimumab. Every receptor here comes from a human donor with non-small cell lung cancer who had stable disease on radiotherapy plus ipilimumab.

This clone was seen a handful of times. The V call is TRBV4-3, the J call TRBJ2-6; 12 bases are a match to TRBD2. The length of the CDR3 is 19 residues. Unmatched junction bases numbered 8, after V lost 3 bases and J lost 2 bases. Germline CDR1 LGHNA, CDR2 YSLEER. The CDR3 reads CASSQEETSGSAGANVLTF. The CDR3 nucleotides read TGCGCCAGCAGCCAGGAAGAGACTAGCGGGAGTGCTGGGGCCAACGTCCTGACTTTC.

The V and J genes are TRBV18 and TRBJ1-3; weak D call: TRBD1 (6 bases). V lost 3 bases and J 2 bases, leaving 14 bases between the germline ends. The germline gives CDR1 KGHSH, CDR2 LQKENI. The CDR3 length is 16 residues. Here the CDR3 reads CASSPQSGDTGNTIYF. In DNA, the CDR3 is TGTGCCAGCTCACCGCAAAGCGGGGACACTGGAAACACCATATATTTT.

This clone is medium-sized (0.01 to 0.1%). J is TRBJ2-5 and V is TRBV7-9; D is ambiguous. The CDR3 sequence is 11 residues long. V gave up 1 base and J gave up 6 bases, with 3 bases separating them. In germline, CDR1 is SEHNR, CDR2 FQNEAQ (reference sequence). The CDR3 is CASSLEQTQYF. The CDR3 DNA is TGTGCCAGCAGCTTAGAGCAGACCCAGTACTTC.

In this sample, this clone turned up a few times. The chain uses TRBV6-6 and TRBJ2-1; D may correspond to TRBD1 or TRBD2 (5 bases each). The CDR3 extends over 15 amino acids. Trimming left V 2 bases short and J 7 bases short, with 15 bases between. Germline CDR1 is MNHNY and CDR2 is SVGAGI (reference sequence). As DNA, the CDR3 is TGTGCCAGCAGTTACCTCGGGACCCCTTCAAATGAGCAGTTCTTC. Its translation is CASSYLGTPSNEQFF.

This clone was observed a few times. The rearrangement joins TRBV30 to TRBJ2-7; 7 nucleotides agree with TRBD1. V trimming: 8 bases; J trimming: 2 bases; junction bases outside the gene matches: 9. The CDR3 extends over 13 amino acids. Germline V gene lookup returns CDR1 GTSNPN and CDR2 SVGIG (reference sequence). CDR3 sequence: CAGATGTAYEQYF. CDR3 nucleotides: TGTGCCGGAGCGACAGGGACGGCCTACGAGCAGTACTTC.

J is TRBJ1-5 and V is TRBV28; D unclear. The germline CDR1 and CDR2 sequences are MDHEN and SYDVKM. The CDR3 is 15 amino acids. V was trimmed by 6 bases and J by 6 bases, leaving 18 bases between them. CDR3 in amino acids: CASRPTGPSTQPQHF. In DNA form, the CDR3 reads TGTGCCAGCAGACCGACCGGGCCCTCGACTCAGCCCCAGCATTTT.